This is a list of T cell receptor beta chains from one sample in a study of blood T cell repertoires in COVID-19. Data came from immunoSEQ multiplex PCR; TCRdb stores just in-frame clones and leaves some out. The sample lists some 41,000 clones, roughly nine tenths occurring once. Sequences were obtained from peripheral blood. These receptor sequences come from a woman aged 25 to 39 in a cohort sampled during active COVID-19. The CDR3 runs from the conserved cysteine through the conserved F or W. D genes are given only for firm matches. The size entry is marked missing in some rows and otherwise reads once, few, many or a size class.

cdr3_length	d_call	v_call	clone_size	j_call	cdr3_nt	cdr3_aa
12	.	TRBV10-3	.	TRBJ1-3	TGTGCCATCAGTGAGTCTGAGGAGGGGTCCTATTTT	CAISESEEGSYF
15	TRBD1	TRBV7-2	.	TRBJ2-7	TGTGCCAGCAGCCCTACGACAGGGGGCTTCCACGAGCAGTACTTC	CASSPTTGGFHEQYF
17	TRBD1	TRBV9	.	TRBJ1-2	TGTGCCAGCAGCGTATCGCGTACAGGGGAGACTAACTATGGCTACACCTTC	CASSVSRTGETNYGYTF
16	.	TRBV7-9	.	TRBJ2-5	TGTGCCAGCAGCTCAGCGAGGGCCCAAGCCCAAGAGACCCAGTACTTC	CASSSARAQAQETQYF
14	.	TRBV28	.	TRBJ2-5	TGTGCCAGCAGTTTCTGGCGGGAACAAGAGACCCAGTACTTC	CASSFWREQETQYF
16	.	TRBV5-1	.	TRBJ2-7	TGCGCCAGCAGCTTGGCAGGGGGGACACTTCCCTACGAGCAGTACTTC	CASSLAGGTLPYEQYF
16	.	TRBV4-1	.	TRBJ2-3	TGCGCCAGCAGCCAAGTTCGGAGGTATAGCACAGATACGCAGTATTTT	CASSQVRRYSTDTQYF
17	TRBD2	TRBV27	.	TRBJ2-5	TGTGCCAGCAGGAATTGGGGTAGCGGGGGCCCCCAAGAGACCCAGTACTTC	CASRNWGSGGPQETQYF
15	.	TRBV9	.	TRBJ2-1	TGTGCCAGCAGCCCCAGGTCCCAGCTGGACAATGAGCAGTTCTTC	CASSPRSQLDNEQFF
13	TRBD1	TRBV5-4	.	TRBJ2-5	TGTGCCAGCAGCTGGGACAGGGGGGAGACCCAGTACTTC	CASSWDRGETQYF
14	.	TRBV19	once	TRBJ2-2	TGTGCCAGTAGTATTACGGCGAACACCGGGGAGCTGTTTTTT	CASSITANTGELFF
14	.	TRBV6-1	.	TRBJ1-1	TGTGCCAGCAGTGAAAGCCCGTCCCCCAGGAAGGCTTTCTTT	CASSESPSPRKAFF
14	.	TRBV6-5	.	TRBJ2-7	TGTGCCAGCAGTTATAAAGGGCCCGGGGGCGAGCAGTACTTC	CASSYKGPGGEQYF
14	TRBD1	TRBV9	.	TRBJ2-7	TGTGCCAGCAGCGTAGGACAGGGGCGGGACGAGCAGTACTTC	CASSVGQGRDEQYF